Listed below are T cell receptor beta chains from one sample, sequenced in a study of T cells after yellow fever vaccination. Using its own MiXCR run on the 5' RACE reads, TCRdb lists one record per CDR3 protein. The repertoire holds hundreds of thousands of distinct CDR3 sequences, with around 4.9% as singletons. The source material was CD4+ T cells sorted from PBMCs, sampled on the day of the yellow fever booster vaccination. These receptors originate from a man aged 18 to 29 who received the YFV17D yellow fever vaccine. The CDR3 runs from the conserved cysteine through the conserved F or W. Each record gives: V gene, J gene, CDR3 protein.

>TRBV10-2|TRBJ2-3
CASRGAGTDTQYF
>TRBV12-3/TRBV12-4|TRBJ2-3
CASCPGRVLDTQYF
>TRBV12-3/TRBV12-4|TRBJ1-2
CASSLEAWGRGYTF
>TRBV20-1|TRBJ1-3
CSARPGNTIYF
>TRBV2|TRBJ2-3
CASRLSPLAGGGTDTQYF
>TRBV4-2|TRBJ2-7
CASSQVAGNYEQYF
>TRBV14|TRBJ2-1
CASSQRKGLAGGFSYNEQFF
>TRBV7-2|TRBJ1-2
CASSRLGVGPAYGYTF
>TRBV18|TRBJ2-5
CASSPQEKTSTQYF
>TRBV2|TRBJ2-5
CASSVWKETQYF
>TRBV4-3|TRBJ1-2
CASSQDADRGPLGYTF
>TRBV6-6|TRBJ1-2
CASASLGGGFNYGYTF
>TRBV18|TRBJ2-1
CASSPSTGPGNEQFF
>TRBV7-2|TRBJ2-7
CASSLPGRSSYEQYF
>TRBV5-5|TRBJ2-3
CASSLTWASTDTQYF
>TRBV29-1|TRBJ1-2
CSVWDVSSYTF
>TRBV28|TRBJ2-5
CASSPNRGTGKGVSETQYF